This T cell receptor beta chain emerged from a study of regulatory T cells in long-lasting Graves disease. Combining iRepertoire HTBI primers with Arm-PCR of CDR3 regions, the authors built TCR beta libraries. TCRdb re-called the multiplex PCR reads through MiXCR, storing one row per CDR3 protein. The sample shows about 320,000 distinct CDR3 sequences, about 20% of them seen only once. In regard to this clonotype: Its antigen is currently unknown. This is likely an artifact of a read error, given a far larger clone one base away.

Study-level findings and limits: Small numbers of samples may have cut accuracy. Newly diagnosed patients had higher TCR diversity than persistent Graves' patients did.

Trimming at V came to 3 bases and at J to 7 bases, leaving 11 bases not matched to a gene. The CDR3 is made up of 15 amino acids. Germline assignment: CDR1 SNHLY and CDR2 FYNNEI. Time point meaning: newly diagnosed GD, antithyroid drugs for less than 3 months. TCR sequences were obtained from RNA taken from PBMCs. Graves' disease diagnosis was established per American Thyroid Association guidelines. The sequence was obtained from a female donor with Graves disease. The genes are TRBV2 and TRBJ2-7, with 8 bases fitting TRBD1. Sequenced here: peripheral blood mononuclear cells (PBMCs), sampled at new diagnosis, from a patient treated with antithyroid drugs. In nucleotides, the CDR3 is TGTGCCAGCAGTGACCGGGACAGGAACTACAATGAGCAGTACTTC. This encodes CASSDRDRNYNEQYF.